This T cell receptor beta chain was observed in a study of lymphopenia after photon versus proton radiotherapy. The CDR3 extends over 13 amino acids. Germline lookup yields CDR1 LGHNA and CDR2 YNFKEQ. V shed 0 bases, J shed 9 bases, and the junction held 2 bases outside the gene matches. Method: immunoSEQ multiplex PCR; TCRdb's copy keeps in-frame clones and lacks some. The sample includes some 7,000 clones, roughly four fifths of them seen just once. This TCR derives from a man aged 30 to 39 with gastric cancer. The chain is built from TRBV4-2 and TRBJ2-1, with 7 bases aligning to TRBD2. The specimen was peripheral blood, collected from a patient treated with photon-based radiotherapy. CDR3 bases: TGTGCCAGCAGCCAAGAACTAGCGTTTGAGCAGTTCTTC. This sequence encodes CASSQELAFEQFF.